This T cell receptor (beta chain) was profiled in a study of T cells in localized non-small cell lung cancer. Some clones are missing from TCRdb's copy, which holds only in-frame ones; the method was immunoSEQ multiplex PCR. The repertoire includes approximately 31,000 clones, approximately 78% of them detected once, and 33% sits in the top ten. V lost 7 bases and J lost 0, with 7 bases in between. This CDR3 is 13 amino acids long. Germline V gene sequence: CDR1 MNHEY, CDR2 SVGAGI. The sequencing here drew on peripheral blood, taken before any cancer treatment. This TCR came from a male donor aged 60 or over with stage II squamous cell lung carcinoma. The chain employs TRBV6-5 and TRBJ1-5; D gene uncertain. CDR3 sequence: CASIPYSNQPQHF. The CDR3 coding sequence is TGTGCCAGCATCCCGTATAGCAATCAGCCCCAGCATTTT.